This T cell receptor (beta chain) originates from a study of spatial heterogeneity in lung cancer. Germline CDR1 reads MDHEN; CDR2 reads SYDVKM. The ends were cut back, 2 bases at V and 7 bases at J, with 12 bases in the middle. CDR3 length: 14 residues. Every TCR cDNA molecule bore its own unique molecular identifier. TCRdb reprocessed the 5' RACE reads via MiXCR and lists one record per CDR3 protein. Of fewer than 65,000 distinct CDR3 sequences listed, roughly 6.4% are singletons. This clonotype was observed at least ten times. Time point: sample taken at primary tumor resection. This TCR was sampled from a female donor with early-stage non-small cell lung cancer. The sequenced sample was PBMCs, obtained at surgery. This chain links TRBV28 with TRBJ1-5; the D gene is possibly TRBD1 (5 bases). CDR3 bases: TGTGCCAGCAGTTTAGGGGGGAAAGGGCAGCCCCAGCATTTT. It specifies CASSLGGKGQPQHF.